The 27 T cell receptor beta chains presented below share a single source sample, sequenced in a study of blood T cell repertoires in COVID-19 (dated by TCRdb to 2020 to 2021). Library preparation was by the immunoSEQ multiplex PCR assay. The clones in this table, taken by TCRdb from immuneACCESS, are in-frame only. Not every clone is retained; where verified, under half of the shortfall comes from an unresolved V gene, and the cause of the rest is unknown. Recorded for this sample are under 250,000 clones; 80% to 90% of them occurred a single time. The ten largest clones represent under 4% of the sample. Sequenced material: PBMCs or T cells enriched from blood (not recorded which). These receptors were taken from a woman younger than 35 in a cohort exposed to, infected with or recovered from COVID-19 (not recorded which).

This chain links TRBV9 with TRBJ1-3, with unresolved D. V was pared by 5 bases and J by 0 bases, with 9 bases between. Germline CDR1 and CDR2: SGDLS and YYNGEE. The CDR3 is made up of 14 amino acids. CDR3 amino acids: CASRREVSGNTIYF. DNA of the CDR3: TGTGCCAGCAGGCGAGAAGTCTCTGGAAACACCATATATTTT.

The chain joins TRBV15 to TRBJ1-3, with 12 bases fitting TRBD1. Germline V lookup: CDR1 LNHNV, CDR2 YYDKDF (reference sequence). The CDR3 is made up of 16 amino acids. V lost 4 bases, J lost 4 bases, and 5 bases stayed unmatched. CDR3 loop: CATSTGQGAAGNTIYF. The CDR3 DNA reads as TGTGCCACCAGCACGGGACAGGGGGCAGCAGGAAACACCATATATTTT.

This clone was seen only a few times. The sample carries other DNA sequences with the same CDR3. The CDR3 is CASSLAAGTGELFF. The CDR3 DNA reads as TGTGCCAGCAGCTTAGCGGCTGGGACCGGGGAGCTGTTTTTT. The J gene is TRBJ2-2, the V gene TRBV7-3; D is unresolved. V lost 2 bases to trimming and J lost 5 bases, with 9 bases between them. Germline V gene sequence: CDR1 SGHTA, CDR2 FQGTGA. There are 14 residues in the CDR3.

CDR3 loop: CASSLLQGSGNTIYF. CDR3 DNA: TGTGCCAGCAGCTTACTACAGGGGAGCGGAAACACCATATATTTT. This rearrangement joins TRBV13 to TRBJ1-3; TRBD1 matches at 7 bases. CDR1 and CDR2 (germline): PRHDT, FYEKMQ (reference sequence). Germline trimming cut 2 bases from V and 4 bases from J; bases unmatched to any gene: 5. The CDR3 sequence is 15 residues long.

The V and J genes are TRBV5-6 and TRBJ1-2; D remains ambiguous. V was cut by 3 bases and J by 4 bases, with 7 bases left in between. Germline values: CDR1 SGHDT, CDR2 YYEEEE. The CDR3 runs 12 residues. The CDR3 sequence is CASSSGVYGYTF. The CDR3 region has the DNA TGTGCCAGCAGCTCCGGGGTCTATGGCTACACCTTC.

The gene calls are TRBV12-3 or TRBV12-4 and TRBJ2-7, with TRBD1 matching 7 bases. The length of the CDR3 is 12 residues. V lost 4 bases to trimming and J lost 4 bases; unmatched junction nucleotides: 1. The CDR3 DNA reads TGTGCCAGCAGTTGGACAGGATACGAGCAGTACTTC. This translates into CASSWTGYEQYF.

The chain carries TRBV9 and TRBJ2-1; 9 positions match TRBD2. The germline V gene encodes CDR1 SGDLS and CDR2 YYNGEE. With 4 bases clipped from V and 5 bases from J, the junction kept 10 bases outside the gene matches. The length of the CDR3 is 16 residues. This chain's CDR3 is CASSPRLAGGNNEQFF. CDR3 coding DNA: TGTGCCAGCAGCCCCAGACTGGCGGGGGGGAACAATGAGCAGTTCTTC.

The CDR3 protein is CASSESPGAGESSYEQYF. The CDR3 DNA sequence: TGTGCCAGCAGTGAATCGCCTGGTGCGGGAGAAAGCTCCTACGAGCAGTACTTC. The gene calls are TRBV25-1 and TRBJ2-7; 7 bases match TRBD2. The CDR3 has 18 amino acids. The V gene's germline CDR1 is MGHDK and CDR2 SYGVNS. V was pared by 1 base and J by 0 bases, with 12 bases of the junction left unmatched.

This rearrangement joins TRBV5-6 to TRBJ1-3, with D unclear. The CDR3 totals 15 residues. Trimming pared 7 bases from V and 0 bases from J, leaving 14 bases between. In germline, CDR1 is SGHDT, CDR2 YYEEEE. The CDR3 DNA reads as TGTGCCAGCGGTTCACAGAGATCCTCTGGAAACACCATATATTTT. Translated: CASGSQRSSGNTIYF.

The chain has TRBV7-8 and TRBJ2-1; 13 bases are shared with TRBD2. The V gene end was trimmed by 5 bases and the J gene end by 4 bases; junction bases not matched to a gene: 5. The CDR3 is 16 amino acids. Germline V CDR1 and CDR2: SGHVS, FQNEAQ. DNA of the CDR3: TGTGCCAGCAGCGCGACGACTAGCGGGAGGTACAATGAGCAGTTCTTC. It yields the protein CASSATTSGRYNEQFF.

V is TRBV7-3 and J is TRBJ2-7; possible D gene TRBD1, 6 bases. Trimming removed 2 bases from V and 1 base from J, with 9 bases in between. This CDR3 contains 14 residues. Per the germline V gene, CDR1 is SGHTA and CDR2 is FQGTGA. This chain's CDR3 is CASSLQGPSYEQYF. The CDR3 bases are TGTGCCAGCAGCTTACAGGGGCCTTCCTACGAGCAGTACTTC.

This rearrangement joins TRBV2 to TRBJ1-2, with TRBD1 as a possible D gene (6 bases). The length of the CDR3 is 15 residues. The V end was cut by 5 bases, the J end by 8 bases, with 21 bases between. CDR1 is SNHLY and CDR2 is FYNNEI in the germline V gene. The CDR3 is CASSSPTGSAWGYTF. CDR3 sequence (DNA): TGTGCCAGCAGTTCCCCTACAGGGAGCGCATGGGGCTACACCTTC.

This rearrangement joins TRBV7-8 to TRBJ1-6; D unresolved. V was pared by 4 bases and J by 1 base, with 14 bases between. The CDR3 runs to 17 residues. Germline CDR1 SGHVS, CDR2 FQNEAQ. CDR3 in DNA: TGTGCCAGCAGCTCACGGCCCGGGGAGTCCTATAATTCACCCCTCCACTTT. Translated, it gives CASSSRPGESYNSPLHF.

The DNA of the CDR3 is TGTGCCAGCAGTAGAATGGACAGGGGGCCATGGGGCTACACCTTC. Amino acid sequence: CASSRMDRGPWGYTF. The rearrangement uses TRBV28 and TRBJ1-2; 11 bases fit TRBD1. Germline-derived CDR1 and CDR2 are MDHEN and SYDVKM. The CDR3 loop spans 15 amino acids. V gave up 5 bases and J gave up 8 bases; unmatched junction bases: 10.

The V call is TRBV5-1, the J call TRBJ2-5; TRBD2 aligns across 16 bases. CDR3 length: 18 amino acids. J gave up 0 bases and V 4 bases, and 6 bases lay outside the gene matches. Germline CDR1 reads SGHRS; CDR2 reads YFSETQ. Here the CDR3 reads CASSAGTSGRADQETQYF. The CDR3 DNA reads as TGCGCCAGCAGCGCCGGGACTAGCGGGAGGGCCGACCAAGAGACCCAGTACTTC. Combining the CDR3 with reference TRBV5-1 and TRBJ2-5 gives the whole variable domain KAGVTQTPRYLIKTRGQQVTLSCSPISGHRSVSWYQQTPGQGLQFLFEYFSETQRNKGNFPGRFSGRQFSNSRSEMNVSTLELGDSALYLCASSAGTSGRADQETQYFGPGTRLLVL.

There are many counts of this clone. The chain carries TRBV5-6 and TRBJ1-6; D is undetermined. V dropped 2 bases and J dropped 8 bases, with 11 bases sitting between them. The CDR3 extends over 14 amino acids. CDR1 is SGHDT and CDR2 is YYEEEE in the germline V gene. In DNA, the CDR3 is TGTGCCAGCAGCTTCGGGGTGGCATATTCACCCCTCCACTTT. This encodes CASSFGVAYSPLHF.

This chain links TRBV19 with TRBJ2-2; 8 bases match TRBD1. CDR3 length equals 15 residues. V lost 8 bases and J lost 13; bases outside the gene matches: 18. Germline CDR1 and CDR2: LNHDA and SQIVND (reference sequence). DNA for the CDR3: TGTGCCAGTGGGGCCGGAGACAGGGGTTATGGAGGGCTGTTTTTT. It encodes CASGAGDRGYGGLFF.

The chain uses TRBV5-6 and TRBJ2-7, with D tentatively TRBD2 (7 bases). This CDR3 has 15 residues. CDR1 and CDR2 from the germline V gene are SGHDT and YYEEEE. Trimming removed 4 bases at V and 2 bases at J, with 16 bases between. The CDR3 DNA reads TGTGCCAGCAGCCGAAAGGGGGGGGCTCCCTACGAGCAGTACTTC. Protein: CASSRKGGAPYEQYF.

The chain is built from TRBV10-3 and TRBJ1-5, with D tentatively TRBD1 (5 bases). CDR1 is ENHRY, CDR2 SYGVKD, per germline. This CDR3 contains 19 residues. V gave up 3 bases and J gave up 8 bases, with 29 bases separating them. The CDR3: CAISDPTAQTHPGVKPQHF. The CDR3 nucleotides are TGTGCCATCAGTGACCCGACAGCCCAGACCCACCCGGGGGTGAAGCCCCAGCATTTT.

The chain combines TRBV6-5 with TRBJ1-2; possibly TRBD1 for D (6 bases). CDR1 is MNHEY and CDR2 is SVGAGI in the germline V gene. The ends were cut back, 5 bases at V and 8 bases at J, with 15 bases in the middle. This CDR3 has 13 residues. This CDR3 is CASSTLQGNGYTF. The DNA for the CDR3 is TGTGCCAGCAGTACGCTACAGGGAAACGGCTACACCTTC.

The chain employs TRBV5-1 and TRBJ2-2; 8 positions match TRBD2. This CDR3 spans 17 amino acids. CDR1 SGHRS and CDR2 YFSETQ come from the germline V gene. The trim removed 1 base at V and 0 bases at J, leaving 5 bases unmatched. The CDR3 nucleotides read TGCGCCAGCAGCTTGATGCTAGCGGGCTCGAACACCGGGGAGCTGTTTTTT. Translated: CASSLMLAGSNTGELFF.

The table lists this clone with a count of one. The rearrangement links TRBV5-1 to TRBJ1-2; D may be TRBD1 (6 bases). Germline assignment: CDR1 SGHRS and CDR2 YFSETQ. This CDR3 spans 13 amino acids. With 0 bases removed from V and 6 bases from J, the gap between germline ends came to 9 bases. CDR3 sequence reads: CASSLDRVDGYTF. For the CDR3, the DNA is TGCGCCAGCAGCTTGGACAGGGTGGATGGCTACACCTTC. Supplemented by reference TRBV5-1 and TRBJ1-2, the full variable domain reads KAGVTQTPRYLIKTRGQQVTLSCSPISGHRSVSWYQQTPGQGLQFLFEYFSETQRNKGNFPGRFSGRQFSNSRSEMNVSTLELGDSALYLCASSLDRVDGYTFGSGTRLTVV.

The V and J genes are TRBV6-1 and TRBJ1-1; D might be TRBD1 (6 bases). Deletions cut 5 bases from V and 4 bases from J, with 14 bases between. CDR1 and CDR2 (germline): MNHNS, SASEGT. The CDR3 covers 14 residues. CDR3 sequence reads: CASSPTEGGTEAFF. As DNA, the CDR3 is TGTGCCAGCAGTCCCACCGAAGGGGGCACTGAAGCTTTCTTT.

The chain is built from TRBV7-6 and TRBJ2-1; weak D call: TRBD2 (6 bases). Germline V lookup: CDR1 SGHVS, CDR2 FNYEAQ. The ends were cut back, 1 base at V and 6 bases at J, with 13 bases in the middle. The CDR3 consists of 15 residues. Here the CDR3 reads CASSLEAGSFNEQFF. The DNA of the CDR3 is TGTGCCAGCAGCTTAGAGGCCGGGAGCTTCAATGAGCAGTTCTTC.

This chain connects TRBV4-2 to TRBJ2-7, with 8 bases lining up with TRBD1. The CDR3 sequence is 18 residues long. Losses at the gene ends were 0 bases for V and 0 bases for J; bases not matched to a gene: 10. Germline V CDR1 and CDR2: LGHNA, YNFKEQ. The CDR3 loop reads CASSQDGLQGVTSYEQYF. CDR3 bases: TGTGCCAGCAGCCAAGATGGGTTACAGGGGGTGACCTCCTACGAGCAGTACTTC.

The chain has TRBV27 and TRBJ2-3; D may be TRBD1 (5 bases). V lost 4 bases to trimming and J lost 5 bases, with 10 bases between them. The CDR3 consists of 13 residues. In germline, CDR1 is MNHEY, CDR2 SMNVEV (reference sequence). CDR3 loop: CASSYRGQDTQYF. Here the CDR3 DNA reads TGTGCCAGCAGTTACAGAGGACAAGATACGCAGTATTTT.

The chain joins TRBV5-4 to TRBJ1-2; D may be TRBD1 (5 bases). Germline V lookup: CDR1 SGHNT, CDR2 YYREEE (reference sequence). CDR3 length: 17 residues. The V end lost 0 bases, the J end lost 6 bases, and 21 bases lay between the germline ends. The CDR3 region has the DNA TGTGCCAGCAGCTTGGAAGTAACCCGAAGGGGCGAGCATGGCTACACCTTC. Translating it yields CASSLEVTRRGEHGYTF.